This T cell receptor (beta chain) was retrieved from a study of cytomegalovirus exposure and HLA in healthy donors. The study's findings and limits: CMV serostatus alone was available as immune exposure information.

A word on this clone: Antigen unknown.

The primer mix had 60 Vbeta and 13 Jbeta primers. Clones were sequenced by immunoSEQ multiplex PCR, and TCRdb holds only the in-frame ones, with some missing. The sample lists 110,000 to 150,000 clones, about 82% occurring once. Trimming removed 2 bases from V and 3 bases from J, with 11 bases in between. The CDR3 is made up of 14 amino acids. Germline loops: CDR1 SGHVS, CDR2 FQNEAQ. The TCR sequence derives from a man in his thirties or forties in good health and CMV-seronegative. The genes are TRBV7-8 and TRBJ2-7; weak D call: TRBD2 (6 bases). Sequences were obtained from PBMCs. The CDR3 bases are TGTGCCAGCAGCTTAAACCGGGACTTCTACGAGCAGTACTTC. Its protein product is CASSLNRDFYEQYF.